Below, 22 T cell receptor beta chains from the same sample are listed, as sequenced in a study of T cells in Graves' hyperthyroidism and ophthalmopathy. TCR beta CDR3 region amplification was performed from RNA transcripts. The primer set for the first-round RT-PCR of the TCR CDR3 was HTBI. Each CDR3 protein is one row after TCRdb ran MiXCR on the multiplex PCR reads. The data hold some 490,000 distinct CDR3 sequences, with approximately 22% observed a single time. The material sequenced was blood. The source of these receptors is a woman in her 70s with Graves' ophthalmopathy.

The chain couples TRBV6-1 to TRBJ1-6; TRBD1 might be the D (6 bases). Germline V gives CDR1 MNHNS, CDR2 SASEGT. Deletions cut 8 bases from V and 7 bases from J, with 12 bases between. The CDR3 is 13 amino acids. Here the CDR3 DNA reads TGTGCCAGCTTTGAGACAGGCAATTCACCCCTCCACTTT. Translation gives CASFETGNSPLHF.

This clonotype was counted a few times. The chain recombines TRBV4-3 with TRBJ2-5; TRBD2 aligns across 11 bases. The germline V gene has CDR1 LGHNA and CDR2 YSLEER. The CDR3 has 16 amino acids. J gave up 1 base and V 1 base, and 2 bases lay outside the gene matches. CDR3 sequence: CASSQAGTSGQETQYF. As DNA, the CDR3 is TGCGCCAGCAGCCAAGCCGGGACTAGCGGCCAAGAGACCCAGTACTTC.

This clonotype was observed a handful of times. The rearrangement joins TRBV27 to TRBJ2-5; TRBD1 matches at 7 bases. V trimming: 4 bases; J trimming: 2 bases; junction bases outside the gene matches: 7. This CDR3 is built from 15 residues. Germline loops: CDR1 MNHEY, CDR2 SMNVEV (reference sequence). The CDR3 DNA reads as TGTGCCAGCAGTTCCTCGGGACAGACTCAAGAGACCCAGTACTTC. Translated: CASSSSGQTQETQYF.

The gene calls are TRBV3-1 and TRBJ2-1; D is unresolved. CDR1 is LGHDT, CDR2 YNNKEL, per germline (reference sequence). Trimming shortened V by 5 bases and J by 10 bases, and 12 bases separated the two germline ends. The CDR3 consists of 12 residues. The DNA of the CDR3 is TGTGCCAGCAGCTCACTGGTAGGCGAGCAGTTCTTC. Residues: CASSSLVGEQFF.

This clonotype was seen once. The gene calls are TRBV4-3 and TRBJ2-1; weak D call: TRBD2 (7 bases). The V end was cut by 0 bases, the J end by 4 bases, with 19 bases between. This CDR3 spans 18 amino acids. Germline CDR1 is LGHNA and CDR2 is YSLEER. CDR3 in amino acids: CASSQDLGGAASYNEQFF. The CDR3 region has the DNA TGCGCCAGCAGCCAAGATCTTGGGGGGGCGGCCTCGTACAATGAGCAGTTCTTC.

This clonotype was picked up a small number of times. The chain uses TRBV7-3 and TRBJ2-1, with TRBD2 as a possible D gene (5 bases). Germline CDR1 SGHTA, CDR2 FQGTGA. CDR3 length: 14 amino acids. V lost 5 bases, J lost 2 bases, and 10 bases lay in between. The CDR3 region has the DNA TGTGCCAGCAGCCCCGGGATAGCCTACAATGAGCAGTTCTTC. Translated, it gives CASSPGIAYNEQFF.

This clonotype has more than one count but fewer than ten. This sequence joins TRBV24-1 and TRBJ2-7; no clear D gene. This CDR3 spans 12 amino acids. Trimming stripped 8 bases from V and 6 bases from J, with 13 bases between. The germline gives CDR1 KGHDR, CDR2 SFDVKD. The CDR3 sequence is CATKHQPLEQYF. In nucleotides, the CDR3 is TGTGCCACCAAACACCAACCCCTCGAGCAGTACTTC.

This chain connects TRBV5-1 to TRBJ2-1; 15 bases agree with TRBD2. V lost 3 bases, J lost 1 base, and 8 bases stayed unmatched. Per the germline V gene, CDR1 is SGHRS and CDR2 is YFSETQ. This CDR3 has 19 amino acids. Written as DNA, the CDR3 is TGCGCCAGCAGCTGGGGACTAGCGGGAGGCCGAGGATCCTACAATGAGCAGTTCTTC. Its protein is CASSWGLAGGRGSYNEQFF. The variable domain in full, with the rest retrieved from reference TRBV5-1 and TRBJ2-1, is KAGVTQTPRYLIKTRGQQVTLSCSPISGHRSVSWYQQTPGQGLQFLFEYFSETQRNKGNFPGRFSGRQFSNSRSEMNVSTLELGDSALYLCASSWGLAGGRGSYNEQFFGPGTRLTVL.

The chain uses TRBV28 and TRBJ2-7; 10 bases are shared with TRBD1. The V gene's germline CDR1 is MDHEN and CDR2 SYDVKM. The ends lost 5 bases at V and 3 bases at J; junction bases unmatched: 4. This CDR3 is built from 14 residues. The CDR3 region is CASSGTGALYEQYF. In DNA, the CDR3 is TGTGCCAGCAGTGGGACAGGGGCACTCTACGAGCAGTACTTC.

This clonotype was detected ten times or more. V usage is TRBV10-3 and J usage is TRBJ2-7; 12 bases agree with TRBD2. The CDR3 loop spans 18 amino acids. Trimming took 6 bases from V and 2 from J; bases not matched to a gene: 14. In germline, CDR1 is ENHRY, CDR2 SYGVKD. The CDR3 coding sequence is TGTGCCATCAGGACGGGACTAGCGGGCTCTGGGGGCACCTACGAGCAGTACTTC. Its translation is CAIRTGLAGSGGTYEQYF.

CDR3 amino acids: CASGNRDSATGQYF. The CDR3 region has the DNA TGTGCTAGTGGTAACCGGGACAGTGCTACAGGGCAGTACTTC. The chain has TRBV12-5 and TRBJ2-7; TRBD1 matches at 7 bases. In germline, CDR1 is LGHNT, CDR2 FRNRAP. The CDR3 extends over 14 amino acids. The junction had 13 bases not matched to a gene; V was cut back by 5 bases and J by 9 bases.

For this clonotype: Just one base apart from a much larger clone, this may be a read error. As the CDR3 is not closed by the conserved phenylalanine or tryptophan, this likely results from a read error. This chain connects TRBV2 to TRBJ1-1; D not resolved. The germline V gene encodes CDR1 SNHLY and CDR2 FYNNEI. CDR3 length equals 11 residues. V lost 7 bases to trimming and J lost 5 bases, with 8 bases between them. Here the CDR3 reads CASKEATEAFL. The CDR3 nucleotides are TGTGCCAGCAAAGAGGCGACTGAAGCTTTCCTT.

This chain connects TRBV15 to TRBJ2-2; the D gene is possibly TRBD2 (7 bases). V gave up 0 bases and J gave up 4 bases, with 18 bases separating them. Germline V gives CDR1 LNHNV, CDR2 YYDKDF (reference sequence). The CDR3 covers 18 residues. This chain's CDR3 is CATSRDSPRGGLTGELFF. In DNA, the CDR3 is TGTGCCACCAGCAGAGATTCCCCTAGGGGGGGTCTCACCGGGGAGCTGTTTTTT.

This clonotype has a single count. The gene calls are TRBV29-1 and TRBJ2-7; perhaps D is TRBD1 or TRBD2 (5 bases each). CDR3 length: 13 amino acids. V dropped 4 bases and J dropped 3 bases, with 13 bases sitting between them. CDR1 is SQVTM, CDR2 ANQGSEA, per germline. CDR3 sequence reads: CSVGYGDDYEQYF. CDR3 nucleotide sequence: TGCAGCGTTGGGTATGGGGACGACTACGAGCAGTACTTC.

In this sample, this clonotype turned up a few times. The chain has TRBV20-1 and TRBJ2-6; D is tentatively TRBD1 or TRBD2 (6 bases each). The length of the CDR3 is 16 residues. Germline V gene sequence: CDR1 DFQATT, CDR2 SNEGSKA (reference sequence). The V end was cut by 3 bases, the J end by 0 bases, with 12 bases between. CDR3: CSARGGSYSGANVLTF. CDR3 coding DNA: TGCAGTGCTAGGGGGGGCAGTTACTCTGGGGCCAACGTCCTGACTTTC.

The chain uses TRBV6-2 or TRBV6-3 and TRBJ2-3; D gene ambiguous. The CDR3 contains 17 residues. CDR1 MNHEY and CDR2 SVGEGT come from the germline V gene. Deletions cut 0 bases from V and 2 bases from J, with 15 bases between. The CDR3, as DNA: TGTGCCAGCAGTTACTCGACATTAGATACCCCCACAGATACGCAGTATTTT. It encodes CASSYSTLDTPTDTQYF.

This sequence joins TRBV6-1 and TRBJ1-3, with D unresolved. Germline V gene sequence: CDR1 MNHNS, CDR2 SASEGT. This CDR3 is built from 14 residues. Trimming removed 6 bases at V and 1 base at J, with 10 bases between. CDR3 region: CASRMTMSGNTIYF. In DNA, the CDR3 is TGTGCCAGCAGGATGACGATGTCTGGAAACACCATATATTTT.

J is TRBJ2-7 and V is TRBV3-1; the D gene is possibly TRBD2 (6 bases). The CDR3 length is 13 residues. V was clipped by 0 bases and J by 9 bases, with 12 bases between them. Germline CDR1 is LGHDT and CDR2 is YNNKEL (reference sequence). In nucleotides, the CDR3 is TGTGCCAGCAGCCAAGATCCTTCCGGGGGGCAGTACTTC. Amino acids: CASSQDPSGGQYF.

This sequence joins TRBV27 and TRBJ2-3; 7 positions agree with TRBD2. Germline loops: CDR1 MNHEY, CDR2 SMNVEV (reference sequence). The V segment lost 5 bases and the J segment 0 bases; nucleotides outside the gene matches: 8. The CDR3 extends over 16 amino acids. The CDR3 DNA reads as TGTGCCAGCAGTCTTCTAGCGGCCATAAGCACAGATACGCAGTATTTT. This translates into CASSLLAAISTDTQYF.

This chain connects TRBV3-1 to TRBJ2-6; 7 nucleotides agree with TRBD1. The J segment lost 0 bases and the V segment lost 4 bases, leaving 12 bases of the junction unmatched. Germline CDR1 reads LGHDT; CDR2 reads YNNKEL (reference sequence). The CDR3 runs to 19 residues. The CDR3 DNA sequence: TGTGCCAGCAGCCGACAACTGACAGGGCTCCCCTCTGGGGCCAACGTCCTGACTTTC. This sequence encodes CASSRQLTGLPSGANVLTF.

The chain employs TRBV19 and TRBJ2-3; 8 nucleotides agree with TRBD1. In germline, CDR1 is LNHDA, CDR2 SQIVND (reference sequence). CDR3 size: 13 residues. V shed 8 bases, J shed 6 bases, and the junction held 7 bases outside the gene matches. The CDR3 protein is CASRQGSRDTQYF. CDR3 DNA sequence: TGTGCCAGTCGACAGGGGAGTCGGGATACGCAGTATTTT.

The rearrangement joins TRBV6-9 to TRBJ2-6, with 10 bases that match TRBD2. The CDR3 spans 17 residues. V shed 4 bases and J 3 bases; nucleotides not matched to a gene: 6. Germline V CDR1 and CDR2: MNHGY, SVAAGI. The CDR3 DNA sequence: TGTGCCAGCAGTTTGCTAGCGGGAGAGGTTGGGGCCAACGTCCTGACTTTC. Residues: CASSLLAGEVGANVLTF.